Sequencing of this T cell receptor beta chain was carried out in a study of OX40 agonist ivuxolimab in advanced cancers. Study-wide context: The costimulatory receptor OX40 (CD134) was targeted by ivuxolimab, a fully human IgG2 agonistic monoclonal antibody. Intravenous ivuxolimab was administered to patients every 2 weeks at six dose levels: 0.01, 0.1, 0.3, 1.5, 3 and 10 mg/kg. Partial responses were achieved by three dose-escalation patients, of whom one had hepatocellular carcinoma and two had cutaneous melanoma. A male proportion of roughly 80% and a mean age of around 60 years, ranging from roughly 20 to 80, were recorded for the dose-escalation cohort. Patients were allowed to have had prior anti-PD-1, anti-PD-L1 or anti-CTLA-4 therapy, and approximately 43% of the dose-escalation patients had previously received checkpoint inhibitors. The purpose of peripheral TCRbeta sequencing was to test whether ivuxolimab changed TCR sequence diversity and led to clonal T-cell expansion. Of the 50 to 55 patients in dose escalation, approximately 20 had hepatocellular carcinoma, roughly 15 had melanoma, 9 had renal cell carcinoma and 9 had head and neck cancer. The monotherapy dose-escalation portion (N of about 57 patients) of the phase I ivuxolimab trial is reported in the paper. Results and caveats for the whole study, not just this receptor: After ivuxolimab, more expanded clones were found on average in CD8+ T cells than in CD4+ T cells. In the 0.1-3.0 mg/kg groups, partial responders had among the lowest normalized peripheral clonal expansion, particularly in CD8+ T cells. Which antigens the clonally expanded peripheral T cells were specific for was not determined. Low levels of normalized T-cell clonal expansion were also seen in some patients who did not respond. At doses of 0.1 to 3.0 mg/kg, clonal expansion of both CD4+ and CD8+ T cells in blood was seen between baseline and week 6.

The trial excluded patients who had a history of autoimmune disease or were on systemic immunosuppression. Peripheral blood for TCR sequencing was collected from all dose cohorts at baseline, on cycle 4 day 1, and on cycle 7 day 1. Samples came from an open-label, multicenter, first-in-human phase I dose-escalation trial of ivuxolimab. The trial enrolled adults with locally advanced or metastatic head and neck squamous cell, hepatocellular, melanoma or renal cell carcinoma. Before TCR sequencing, CD4+ and CD8+ T cells were separately sorted from peripheral blood. Genomic DNA was isolated from the sorted cells so that the TCRbeta CDR3 region could be sequenced. The immunoSEQ Assay was used to sequence the TCRbeta CDR3 regions. TCRdb holds this immuneACCESS table with in-frame rearrangements only. Some clones are missing; in checked studies, unresolved V genes explain under half, and the rest has no known cause. This sample has roughly 80,000 clones in its table, and roughly 90% of those were observed once. 0.3% to 0.45% of the sample is in the top ten clones.

The CDR3 has 15 amino acids, counting the end cysteine and phenylalanine. Kept here is only the CDR3 DNA, which spans 45 bases and is read in frame from base 1. CDR1 and CDR2 (LNHDA, SQIVND) derive from the germline V gene (reference sequence). The germline V end is reduced by 7 bases and the J end by 2 bases; junction bases left unmatched: 4. On this clone: Its binding antigen is unknown. No qualities accompany the bases; no much larger clone lies one base away.

The sample here was CD4+ or CD8+ T cells sorted from blood, taken in a trial of the OX40 agonist ivuxolimab. The V and J segments used are TRBV19 and TRBJ2-7, and 14 bases in between align with TRBD2. The TCR sequence derives from an adult with an advanced solid tumor such as melanoma, head and neck, liver or kidney cancer. The encoded CDR3 is CASTRLAGGTYEQYF. The nucleotides are TGTGCCAGTACCCGACTAGCGGGAGGGACCTACGAGCAGTACTTC.